What follows are 10 T cell receptor beta chains derived from one specimen sequenced in a study of cytomegalovirus exposure and HLA in healthy donors. In the PCR, 60 Vbeta and 13 Jbeta primers were used. The method was immunoSEQ multiplex PCR; TCRdb's version includes in-frame clones alone and lacks a portion of them. The table records more than 150,000 clones, around 80% of them present only once. Sequencing was done on a sample of PBMCs. The receptors were gathered from a girl aged 10-17 years in good health and CMV-seropositive.

J is TRBJ2-3 and V is TRBV4-1; 8 bases are shared with TRBD2. From germline, CDR1 is MGHRA and CDR2 YSYEKL. The CDR3 is 14 residues long. V lost 1 base to trimming and J lost 6 bases; unmatched junction nucleotides: 3. CDR3 residues: CASSQGRLADTQYF. In nucleotides, the CDR3 is TGCGCCAGCAGCCAAGGCCGACTAGCGGATACGCAGTATTTT.

This clone was found a few times. The V and J genes are TRBV4-2 and TRBJ2-7, with D tentatively TRBD2 (5 bases). This CDR3 contains 15 residues. Germline V gene lookup returns CDR1 LGHNA and CDR2 YNFKEQ. V was shortened by 1 base and J by 3 bases, with 13 bases between the two germline ends. The CDR3 sequence is CASSQAREVYYEQYF. As DNA, the CDR3 is TGTGCCAGCAGCCAAGCCCGGGAAGTATACTACGAGCAGTACTTC.

This clone was picked up a small number of times. This chain connects TRBV27 to TRBJ2-3; D ambiguous. The CDR3 is made up of 15 amino acids. The germline V and J ends were trimmed by 3 bases and 1 base, with 11 bases remaining between them. CDR1 is MNHEY and CDR2 is SMNVEV in the germline V gene (reference sequence). The CDR3 DNA reads TGTGCCAGCAGTTTCCTGGCTGCAGGCACAGATACGCAGTATTTT. This encodes CASSFLAAGTDTQYF.

The chain combines TRBV12-5 with TRBJ2-7; no firm D call. V gave up 3 bases and J gave up 3 bases, with 6 bases separating them. In germline, CDR1 is LGHNT, CDR2 FRNRAP. The CDR3 sequence is 12 residues long. The DNA for the CDR3 is TGTGCTAGTGGTTTAAACGGCTACGAGCAGTACTTC. Its translation is CASGLNGYEQYF.

The CDR3 DNA reads TGCGCCAGCAGTGATAGAGGGTCCGGGGAGCTGTTTTTT. Its translation: CASSDRGSGELFF. V gene TRBV10-1 combines with J gene TRBJ2-2, with D maybe TRBD2 (5 bases). The CDR3 is made up of 13 amino acids. With 3 bases removed from V and 6 bases from J, the gap between germline ends came to 8 bases. Germline V lookup: CDR1 WNHNN, CDR2 SYGVQD (reference sequence).

The sample holds a few counts of this clone. The chain carries TRBV2 and TRBJ2-1; perhaps TRBD2 as D (5 bases). Germline V CDR1 and CDR2: SNHLY, FYNNEI. V was shortened by 3 bases and J by 4 bases, with 13 bases between the two germline ends. The CDR3 length is 15 residues. For the CDR3, the DNA is TGTGCCAGCAGTGATCAACAGCGGATTTACAATGAGCAGTTCTTC. This encodes CASSDQQRIYNEQFF.

The rearrangement joins TRBV6-5 to TRBJ2-7; the D gene is possibly TRBD2 (6 bases). Trimming removed 4 bases from V and 3 bases from J, with 16 bases in between. Germline CDR1 and CDR2: MNHEY and SVGAGI. The CDR3 has 15 residues. DNA for the CDR3: TGTGCCAGCAGTTGGGGTAGCGGAGATTTCTACGAGCAGTACTTC. It encodes CASSWGSGDFYEQYF.

The chain combines TRBV5-1 with TRBJ2-7; D gene uncertain. This CDR3 has 14 residues. Germline V gene sequence: CDR1 SGHRS, CDR2 YFSETQ. V lost 0 bases and J lost 0, with 7 bases in between. DNA for the CDR3: TGCGCCAGCAGCTTGGAGTCGAGCTCCTACGAGCAGTACTTC. It specifies CASSLESSSYEQYF. Full variable domain (remainder filled in from reference TRBV5-1 and TRBJ2-7): KAGVTQTPRYLIKTRGQQVTLSCSPISGHRSVSWYQQTPGQGLQFLFEYFSETQRNKGNFPGRFSGRQFSNSRSEMNVSTLELGDSALYLCASSLESSSYEQYFGPGTRLTVT.

The chain employs TRBV6-5 and TRBJ1-2, with a weak D call TRBD1 (5 bases). This CDR3 has 14 residues. Trimming stripped 0 bases from V and 3 bases from J, with 8 bases between. Per the germline V gene, CDR1 is MNHEY and CDR2 is SVGAGI. In nucleotides, the CDR3 is TGTGCCAGCAGTTACTCCTGGGGGGACTATGGCTACACCTTC. Translation: CASSYSWGDYGYTF.

This chain joins TRBV19 and TRBJ2-7, with 9 bases matching TRBD2. This CDR3 region has 15 residues. Germline V gene sequence: CDR1 LNHDA, CDR2 SQIVND (reference sequence). J was trimmed by 3 bases and V by 11 bases; bases with no gene match: 14. Written as DNA, the CDR3 is TGTGCCCGGGCTCTGATAGCGGGAGAGAGCTACGAGCAGTACTTC. Its protein product is CARALIAGESYEQYF.